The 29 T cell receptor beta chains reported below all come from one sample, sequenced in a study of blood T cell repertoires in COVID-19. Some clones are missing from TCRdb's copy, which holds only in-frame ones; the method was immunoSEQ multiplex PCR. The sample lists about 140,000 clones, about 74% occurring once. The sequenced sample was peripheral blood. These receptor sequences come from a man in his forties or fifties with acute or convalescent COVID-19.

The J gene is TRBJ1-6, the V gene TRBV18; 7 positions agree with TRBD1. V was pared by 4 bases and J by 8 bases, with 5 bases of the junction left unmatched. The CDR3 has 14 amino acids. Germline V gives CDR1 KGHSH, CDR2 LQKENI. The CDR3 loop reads CASSQPGQHSPLHF. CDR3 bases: TGTGCCAGCTCACAACCGGGACAGCATTCACCCCTCCACTTT.

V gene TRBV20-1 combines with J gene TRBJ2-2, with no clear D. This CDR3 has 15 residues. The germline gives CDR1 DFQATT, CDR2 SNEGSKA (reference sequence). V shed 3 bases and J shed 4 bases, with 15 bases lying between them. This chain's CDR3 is CSASIGGLGTGELFF. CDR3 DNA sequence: TGCAGTGCTAGTATCGGTGGGCTGGGCACCGGGGAGCTGTTTTTT.

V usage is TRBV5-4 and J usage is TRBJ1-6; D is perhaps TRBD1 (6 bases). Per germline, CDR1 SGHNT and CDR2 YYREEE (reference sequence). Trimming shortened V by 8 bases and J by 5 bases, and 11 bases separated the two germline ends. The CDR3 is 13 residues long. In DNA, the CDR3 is TGTGCCAGTGCGGACAGAGATAATTCACCCCTCCACTTT. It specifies CASADRDNSPLHF. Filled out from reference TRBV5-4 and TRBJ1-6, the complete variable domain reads ETGVTQSPTHLIKTRGQQVTLRCSSQSGHNTVSWYQQALGQGPQFIFQYYREEENGRGNFPPRFSGLQFPNYSSELNVNALELDDSALYLCASADRDNSPLHFGNGTRLTVT.

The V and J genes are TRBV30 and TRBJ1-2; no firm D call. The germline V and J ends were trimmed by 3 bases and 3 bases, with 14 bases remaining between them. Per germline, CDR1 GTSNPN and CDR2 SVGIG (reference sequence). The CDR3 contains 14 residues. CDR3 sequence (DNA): TGTGCCTGGAGCGAGTCCGGACTTTACTATGGCTACACCTTC. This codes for CAWSESGLYYGYTF. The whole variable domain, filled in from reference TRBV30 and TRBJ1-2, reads SQTIHQWPATLVQPVGSPLSLECTVEGTSNPNLYWYRQAAGRGLQLLFYSVGIGQISSEVPQNLSASRPQDRQFILSSKKLLLSDSGFYLCAWSESGLYYGYTFGSGTRLTVV.

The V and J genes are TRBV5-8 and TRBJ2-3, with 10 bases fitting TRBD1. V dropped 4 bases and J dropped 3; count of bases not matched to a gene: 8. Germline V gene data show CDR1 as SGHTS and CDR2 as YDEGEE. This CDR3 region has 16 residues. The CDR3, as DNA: TGTGCCAGCAGCCGCGGGACAGGGGTTGTGACAGATACGCAGTATTTT. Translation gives CASSRGTGVVTDTQYF. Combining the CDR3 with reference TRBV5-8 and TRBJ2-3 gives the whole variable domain EAGVTQSPTHLIKTRGQQATLRCSPISGHTSVYWYQQALGLGLQFLLWYDEGEERNRGNFPPRFSGRQFPNYSSELNVNALELEDSALYLCASSRGTGVVTDTQYFGPGTRLTVL.

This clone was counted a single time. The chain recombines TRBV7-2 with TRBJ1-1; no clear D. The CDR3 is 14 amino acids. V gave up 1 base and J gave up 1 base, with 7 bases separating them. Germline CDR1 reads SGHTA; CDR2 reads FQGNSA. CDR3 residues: CASSLGLGNTEAFF. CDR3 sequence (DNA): TGTGCCAGCAGCTTAGGTCTCGGGAACACTGAAGCTTTCTTT.

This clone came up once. In nucleotides, the CDR3 is TGTGCCAGCAGCCAAGACGGTGCGGGTTTCTCTGGAAACACCATATATTTT. It encodes CASSQDGAGFSGNTIYF. V and J are TRBV3-1 (or the pseudogene TRBV3-2) and TRBJ1-3; D is uncertain. The CDR3 has 17 residues. V lost 0 bases and J lost 0, with 12 bases in between. Germline CDR1 is LGHDT and CDR2 is YNNKEL (reference sequence).

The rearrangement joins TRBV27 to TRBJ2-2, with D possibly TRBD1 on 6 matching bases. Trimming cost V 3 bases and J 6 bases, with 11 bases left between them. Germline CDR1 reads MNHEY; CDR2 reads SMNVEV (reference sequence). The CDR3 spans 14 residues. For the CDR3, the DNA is TGTGCCAGCAGTTTTACCCGACAGGCCGGGGAGCTGTTTTTT. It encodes CASSFTRQAGELFF.

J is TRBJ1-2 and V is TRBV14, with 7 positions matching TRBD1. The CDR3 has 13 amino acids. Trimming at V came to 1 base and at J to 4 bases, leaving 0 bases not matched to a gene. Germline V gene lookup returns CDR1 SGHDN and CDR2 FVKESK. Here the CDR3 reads CASSQGQGYGYTF. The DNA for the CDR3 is TGTGCCAGCAGCCAAGGACAGGGCTATGGCTACACCTTC.

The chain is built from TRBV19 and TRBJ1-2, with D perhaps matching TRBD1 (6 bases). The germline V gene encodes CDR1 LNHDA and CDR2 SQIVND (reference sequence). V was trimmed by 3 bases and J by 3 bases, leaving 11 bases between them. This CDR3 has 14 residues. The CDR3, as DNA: TGTGCCAGTAGTATTGGCGGGGGCGACTATGGCTACACCTTC. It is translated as CASSIGGGDYGYTF.

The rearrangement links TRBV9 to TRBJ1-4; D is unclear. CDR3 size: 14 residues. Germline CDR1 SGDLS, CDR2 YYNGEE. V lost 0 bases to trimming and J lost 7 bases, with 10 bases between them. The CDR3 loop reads CASSVDHGGEKLFF. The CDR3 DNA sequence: TGTGCCAGCAGCGTAGATCACGGCGGTGAAAAACTGTTTTTT.

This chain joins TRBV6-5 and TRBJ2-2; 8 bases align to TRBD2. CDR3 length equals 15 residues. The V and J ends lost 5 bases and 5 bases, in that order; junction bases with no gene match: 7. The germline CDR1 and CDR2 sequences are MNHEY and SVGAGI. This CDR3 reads CASSPTGGFTGELFF. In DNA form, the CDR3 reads TGTGCCAGCAGTCCAACGGGGGGGTTTACCGGGGAGCTGTTTTTT.

The CDR3 loop reads CAWGRTGGGTQYF. DNA of the CDR3: TGTGCCTGGGGCAGGACAGGGGGCGGTACGCAGTATTTT. The rearrangement joins TRBV30 to TRBJ2-3, with 11 bases that match TRBD1. This CDR3 region has 13 residues. Trimming at V came to 5 bases and at J to 8 bases, leaving 6 bases not matched to a gene. Germline V gene lookup returns CDR1 GTSNPN and CDR2 SVGIG (reference sequence). The whole variable domain, remainder taken from reference TRBV30 and TRBJ2-3, is SQTIHQWPATLVQPVGSPLSLECTVEGTSNPNLYWYRQAAGRGLQLLFYSVGIGQISSEVPQNLSASRPQDRQFILSSKKLLLSDSGFYLCAWGRTGGGTQYFGPGTRLTVL.

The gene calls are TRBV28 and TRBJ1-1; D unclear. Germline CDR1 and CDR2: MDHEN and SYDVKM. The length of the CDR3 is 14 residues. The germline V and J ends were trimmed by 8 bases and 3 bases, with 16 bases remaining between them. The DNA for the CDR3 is TGTGCCAGCCGACGTGTTGTGGAGGACACTGAAGCTTTCTTT. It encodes CASRRVVEDTEAFF. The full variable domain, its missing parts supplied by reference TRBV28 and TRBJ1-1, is DVKVTQSSRYLVKRTGEKVFLECVQDMDHENMFWYRQDPGLGLRLIYFSYDVKMKEKGDIPEGYSVSREKKERFSLILESASTNQTSMYLCASRRVVEDTEAFFGQGTRLTVV.

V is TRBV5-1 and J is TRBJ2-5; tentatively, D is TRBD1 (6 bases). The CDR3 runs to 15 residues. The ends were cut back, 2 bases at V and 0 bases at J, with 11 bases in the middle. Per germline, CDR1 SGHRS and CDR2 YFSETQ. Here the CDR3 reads CASSLQGKYQETQYF. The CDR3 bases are TGCGCCAGCAGCTTACAGGGTAAGTACCAAGAGACCCAGTACTTC.

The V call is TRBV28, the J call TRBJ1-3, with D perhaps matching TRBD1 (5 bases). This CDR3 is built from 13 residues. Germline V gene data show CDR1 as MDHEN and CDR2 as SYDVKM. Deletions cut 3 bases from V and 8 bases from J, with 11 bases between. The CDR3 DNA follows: TGTGCCAGCAGTTTTAGGGGTCTAGACACCATATATTTT. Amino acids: CASSFRGLDTIYF.

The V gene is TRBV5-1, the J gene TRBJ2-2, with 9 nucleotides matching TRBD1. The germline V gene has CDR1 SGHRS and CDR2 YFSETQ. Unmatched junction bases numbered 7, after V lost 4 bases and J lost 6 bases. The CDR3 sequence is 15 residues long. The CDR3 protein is CASSVGTGRSGELFF. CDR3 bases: TGCGCCAGCAGCGTCGGGACAGGGAGGTCCGGGGAGCTGTTTTTT.

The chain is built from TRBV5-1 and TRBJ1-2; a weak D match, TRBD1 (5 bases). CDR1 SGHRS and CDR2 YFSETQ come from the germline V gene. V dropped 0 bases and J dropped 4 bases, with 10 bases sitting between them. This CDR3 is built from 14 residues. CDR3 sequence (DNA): TGCGCCAGCAGCTTGGGGACACCCGGCTATGGCTACACCTTC. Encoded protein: CASSLGTPGYGYTF.

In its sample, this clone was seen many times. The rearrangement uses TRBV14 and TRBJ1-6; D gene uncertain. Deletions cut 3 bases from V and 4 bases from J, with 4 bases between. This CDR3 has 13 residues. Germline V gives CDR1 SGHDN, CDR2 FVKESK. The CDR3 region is CASSHLYNSPLHF. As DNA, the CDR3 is TGTGCCAGCAGCCACCTGTATAATTCACCCCTCCACTTT.

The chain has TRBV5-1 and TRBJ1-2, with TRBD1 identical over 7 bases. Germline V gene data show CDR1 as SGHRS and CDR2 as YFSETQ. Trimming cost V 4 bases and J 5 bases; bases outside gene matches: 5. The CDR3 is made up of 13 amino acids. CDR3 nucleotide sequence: TGCGCCAGCAGCACAGACAGGGCTTATGGCTACACCTTC. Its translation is CASSTDRAYGYTF.

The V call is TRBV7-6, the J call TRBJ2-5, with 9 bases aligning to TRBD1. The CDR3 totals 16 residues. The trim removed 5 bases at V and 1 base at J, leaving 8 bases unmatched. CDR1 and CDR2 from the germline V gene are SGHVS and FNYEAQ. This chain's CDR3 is CASSPTGTGSQETQYF. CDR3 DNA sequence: TGTGCCAGCAGCCCAACCGGGACAGGGAGCCAAGAGACCCAGTACTTC.

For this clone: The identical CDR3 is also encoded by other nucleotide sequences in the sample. The CDR3: CASSPPGASTDTQYF. CDR3 bases: TGTGCCAGCTCACCACCGGGGGCAAGCACAGATACGCAGTATTTT. V and J are TRBV18 and TRBJ2-3; TRBD1 might be the D (6 bases). Trimming shortened V by 0 bases and J by 0 bases, and 7 bases separated the two germline ends. From germline, CDR1 is KGHSH and CDR2 LQKENI. The CDR3 length is 15 residues.

The CDR3 region has the DNA TGTGCCAGCAGTTTCGGCCCAGGGGGAGGCTATGGCTACACCTTC. Protein: CASSFGPGGGYGYTF. J is TRBJ1-2 and V is TRBV28; 7 positions match TRBD1. CDR3 size: 15 residues. V shed 3 bases, J shed 4 bases, and the junction held 8 bases outside the gene matches. CDR1 and CDR2 from the germline V gene are MDHEN and SYDVKM.

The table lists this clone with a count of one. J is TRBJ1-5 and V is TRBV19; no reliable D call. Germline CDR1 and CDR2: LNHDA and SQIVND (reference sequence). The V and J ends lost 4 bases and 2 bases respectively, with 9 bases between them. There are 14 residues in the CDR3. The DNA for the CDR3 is TGTGCCAGTAGTAGGGGAGAGGGCAATCAGCCCCAGCATTTT. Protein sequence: CASSRGEGNQPQHF. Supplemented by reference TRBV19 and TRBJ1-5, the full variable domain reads DGGITQSPKYLFRKEGQNVTLSCEQNLNHDAMYWYRQDPGQGLRLIYYSQIVNDFQKGDIAEGYSVSREKKESFPLTVTSAQKNPTAFYLCASSRGEGNQPQHFGDGTRLSIL.

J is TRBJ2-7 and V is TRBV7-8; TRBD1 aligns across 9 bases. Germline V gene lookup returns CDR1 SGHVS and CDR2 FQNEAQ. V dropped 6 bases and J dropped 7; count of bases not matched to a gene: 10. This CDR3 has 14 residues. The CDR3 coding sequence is TGTGCCAGCAGTACACAGGGGGCGCCGAAAGAGCAGTACTTC. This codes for CASSTQGAPKEQYF. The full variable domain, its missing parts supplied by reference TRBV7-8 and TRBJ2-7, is GAGVSQSPRYKVAKRGQDVALRCDPISGHVSLFWYQQALGQGPEFLTYFQNEAQLDKSGLPSDRFFAERPEGSVSTLKIQRTQQEDSAVYLCASSTQGAPKEQYFGPGTRLTVT.

CDR3 residues: CASSNTGGWTKRAYGYTF. In DNA form, the CDR3 reads TGTGCCAGCAGTAACACGGGGGGGTGGACAAAGAGGGCTTATGGCTACACCTTC. V is TRBV27 and J is TRBJ1-2, with a weak D call TRBD1 (5 bases). V gave up 5 bases and J gave up 5 bases, with 27 bases separating them. The CDR3 runs 18 residues. The germline V gene has CDR1 MNHEY and CDR2 SMNVEV (reference sequence).

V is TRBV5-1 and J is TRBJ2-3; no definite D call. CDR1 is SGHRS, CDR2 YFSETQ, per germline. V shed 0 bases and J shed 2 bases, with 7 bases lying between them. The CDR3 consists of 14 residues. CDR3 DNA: TGCGCCAGCAGCTTGGATCGGTCCACAGATACGCAGTATTTT. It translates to CASSLDRSTDTQYF. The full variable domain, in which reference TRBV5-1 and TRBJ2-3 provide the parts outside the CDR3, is KAGVTQTPRYLIKTRGQQVTLSCSPISGHRSVSWYQQTPGQGLQFLFEYFSETQRNKGNFPGRFSGRQFSNSRSEMNVSTLELGDSALYLCASSLDRSTDTQYFGPGTRLTVL.

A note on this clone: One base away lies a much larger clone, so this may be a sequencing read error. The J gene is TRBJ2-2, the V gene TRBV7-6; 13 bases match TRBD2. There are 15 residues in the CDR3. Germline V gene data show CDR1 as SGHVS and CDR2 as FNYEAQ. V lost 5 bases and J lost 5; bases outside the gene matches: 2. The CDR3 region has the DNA TGTGCCAGCAGCCCACTAGCGGGGGGGACCGGGGAGCTGTTTTTT. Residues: CASSPLAGGTGELFF.

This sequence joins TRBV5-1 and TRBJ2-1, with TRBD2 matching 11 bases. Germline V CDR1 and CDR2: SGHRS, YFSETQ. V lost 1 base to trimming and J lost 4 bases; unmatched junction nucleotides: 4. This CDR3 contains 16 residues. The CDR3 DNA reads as TGCGCCAGCAGCTTGACTAGCGGGGGACCGTACAATGAGCAGTTCTTC. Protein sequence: CASSLTSGGPYNEQFF.